A selection of T cell receptor beta chains follows, all from one sample in a study of spatial heterogeneity in lung cancer. TCRdb ran MiXCR on the 5' RACE reads and lists one entry per CDR3 protein. The table records roughly 80,000 distinct CDR3 sequences, 7% to 9% of them present only once. The sample consisted of PBMCs, taken at surgery. Every receptor here comes from a male donor with early-stage non-small cell lung cancer. CDR3s include the opening cysteine and the closing phenylalanine or tryptophan. The D gene is left open where the match is weak. Clone size is given for some rows only: seen once, a few or many times, or a class if the clone is expanded.

>-|TRBD2|TRBJ2-1|TRBV14
CASSLVAGGPGEQFF
TGTGCCAGCAGCCTTGTAGCGGGAGGGCCAGGTGAGCAGTTCTTC
>many|-|TRBJ1-1|TRBV28
CASKVYTEAFF
TGTGCCAGCAAGGTTTACACTGAAGCTTTCTTT
>-|-|TRBJ1-5|TRBV6-6
CASAQSNQPQHF
TGTGCCAGCGCTCAGAGCAATCAGCCCCAGCATTTT
>-|-|TRBJ1-2|TRBV5-1
CASSLEGIKDGYTF
TGCGCCAGCAGCTTGGAAGGGATTAAAGATGGCTACACCTTC
>many|TRBD2|TRBJ2-1|TRBV9
CASSVDPEGLVVNEQFF
TGTGCCAGCAGCGTAGACCCAGAGGGACTAGTCGTAAATGAGCAGTTCTTC
>many|-|TRBJ1-1|TRBV29-1
CSVEGDIRGYSTEAFF
TGCAGCGTTGAAGGGGATATCAGGGGTTATAGCACTGAAGCTTTCTTT
>-|-|TRBJ2-1|TRBV7-6
CASSRVGETINEQFF
TGTGCCAGCAGCCGGGTAGGGGAGACTATCAATGAGCAGTTCTTC
>many|-|TRBJ1-2|TRBV5-4
CASSFSGGLGYGYTF
TGTGCCAGCAGCTTTTCTGGGGGGCTGGGCTATGGCTACACCTTC
>few|-|TRBJ2-5|TRBV18
CASSPGGRGTQYF
TGTGCCAGCTCACCGGGGGGGCGCGGGACCCAGTACTTC
>many|-|TRBJ2-1|TRBV5-1
CASSLENEQFF
TGCGCCAGCAGCTTAGAGAATGAGCAGTTCTTC
>many|-|TRBJ2-3|TRBV11-2
CASSFLGPSFNTDTQYF
TGTGCCAGCAGCTTCCTGGGCCCGTCCTTTAACACAGATACGCAGTATTTT
>many|-|TRBJ2-1|TRBV11-1
CASSFSRYNEQFF
TGTGCCAGCAGCTTTTCTCGTTACAATGAGCAGTTCTTC
>many|-|TRBJ2-7|TRBV7-2
CASSLAASYEQYF
TGTGCCAGCAGCTTAGCCGCGAGCTACGAGCAGTACTTC
>many|-|TRBJ1-1|TRBV14
CASSQSGLTEAFF
TGTGCCAGCAGCCAATCAGGGTTAACTGAAGCTTTCTTT
>many|TRBD1|TRBJ2-5|TRBV5-1
CASSFYRGQQETQYF
TGCGCCAGCAGCTTTTACAGGGGCCAGCAAGAGACCCAGTACTTC
>few|-|TRBJ2-1|TRBV7-9
CASSLIAGQNNEQFF
TGTGCCAGCAGCTTAATAGCGGGACAGAACAATGAGCAGTTCTTC
>-|TRBD2|TRBJ2-1|TRBV5-1
CASSVGGDNEQFF
TGCGCCAGCAGCGTGGGAGGGGACAATGAGCAGTTCTTC
>many|TRBD1|TRBJ2-7|TRBV5-5
CASMGVRDRQYEQYF
TGTGCCAGCATGGGGGTTCGGGACAGGCAGTACGAGCAGTACTTC
>many|-|TRBJ2-7|TRBV5-1
CASSLRAPYEQYF
TGCGCCAGCAGCTTGAGAGCCCCCTACGAGCAGTACTTC
>-|-|TRBJ2-5|TRBV5-1
CASSVKNSLQETQYF
TGCGCCAGCAGCGTGAAAAACAGCCTTCAAGAGACCCAGTACTTC
>few|-|TRBJ2-6|TRBV4-1
CASSPRDFLSGANVLTF
TGCGCCAGCAGCCCAAGGGACTTTCTCTCTGGGGCCAACGTCCTGACTTTC
>few|TRBD2|TRBJ2-1|TRBV27
CASSWGLADLSYNEQFF
TGTGCCAGCAGTTGGGGACTAGCGGACCTCTCCTACAATGAGCAGTTCTTC
>many|TRBD2|TRBJ2-7|TRBV28
CASRTLAGIYEQYF
TGTGCCAGCCGGACCCTAGCGGGCATCTACGAGCAGTACTTC